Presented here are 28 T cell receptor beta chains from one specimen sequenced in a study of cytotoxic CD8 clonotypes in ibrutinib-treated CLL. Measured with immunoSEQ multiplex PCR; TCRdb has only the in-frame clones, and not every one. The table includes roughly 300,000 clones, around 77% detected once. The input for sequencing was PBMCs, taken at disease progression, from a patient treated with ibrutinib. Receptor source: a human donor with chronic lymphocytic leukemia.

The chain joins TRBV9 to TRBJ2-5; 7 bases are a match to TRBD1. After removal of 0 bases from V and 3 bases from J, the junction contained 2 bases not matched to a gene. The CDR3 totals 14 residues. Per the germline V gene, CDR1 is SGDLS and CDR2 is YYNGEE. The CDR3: CASSVGGQEETQYF. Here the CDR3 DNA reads TGTGCCAGCAGCGTAGGAGGACAGGAAGAGACCCAGTACTTC.

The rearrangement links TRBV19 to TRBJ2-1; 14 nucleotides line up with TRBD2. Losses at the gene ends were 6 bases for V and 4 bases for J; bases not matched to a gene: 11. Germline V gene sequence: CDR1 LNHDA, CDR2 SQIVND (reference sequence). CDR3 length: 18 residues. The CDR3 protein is CASSSGLAGALRYNEQFF. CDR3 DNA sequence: TGTGCCAGTAGCTCGGGACTAGCGGGAGCCCTTCGGTACAATGAGCAGTTCTTC.

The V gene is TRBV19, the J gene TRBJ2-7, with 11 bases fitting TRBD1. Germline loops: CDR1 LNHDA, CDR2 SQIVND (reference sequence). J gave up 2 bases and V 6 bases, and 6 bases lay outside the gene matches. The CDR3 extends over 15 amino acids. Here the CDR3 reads CASSPGQGVAYEQYF. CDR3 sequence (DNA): TGTGCCAGTAGCCCGGGACAGGGGGTGGCCTACGAGCAGTACTTC.

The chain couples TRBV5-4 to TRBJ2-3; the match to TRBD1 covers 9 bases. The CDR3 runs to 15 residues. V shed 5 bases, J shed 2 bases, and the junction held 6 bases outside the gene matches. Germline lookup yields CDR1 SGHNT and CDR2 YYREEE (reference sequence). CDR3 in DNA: TGTGCCAGCAGTTACAGGGGGCCCTCCACAGATACGCAGTATTTT. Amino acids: CASSYRGPSTDTQYF.

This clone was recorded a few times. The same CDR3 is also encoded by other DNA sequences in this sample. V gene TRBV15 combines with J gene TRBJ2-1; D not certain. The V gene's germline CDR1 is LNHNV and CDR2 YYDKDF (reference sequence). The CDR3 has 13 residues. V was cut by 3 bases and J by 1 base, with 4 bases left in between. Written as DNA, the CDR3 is TGTGCCACCAGCAGCCGATCCTACAATGAGCAGTTCTTC. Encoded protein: CATSSRSYNEQFF. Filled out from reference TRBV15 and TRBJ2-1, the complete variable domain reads DAMVIQNPRYQVTQFGKPVTLSCSQTLNHNVMYWYQQKSSQAPKLLFHYYDKDFNNEADTPDNFQSRRPNTSFCFLDIRSPGLGDTAMYLCATSSRSYNEQFFGPGTRLTVL.

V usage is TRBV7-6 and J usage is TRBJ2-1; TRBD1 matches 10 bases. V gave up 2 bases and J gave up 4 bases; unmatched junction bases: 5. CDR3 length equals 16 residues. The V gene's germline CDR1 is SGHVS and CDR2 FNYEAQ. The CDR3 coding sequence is TGTGCCAGCAGCTTATTCTGGGGACAGGGGTACAATGAGCAGTTCTTC. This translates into CASSLFWGQGYNEQFF.

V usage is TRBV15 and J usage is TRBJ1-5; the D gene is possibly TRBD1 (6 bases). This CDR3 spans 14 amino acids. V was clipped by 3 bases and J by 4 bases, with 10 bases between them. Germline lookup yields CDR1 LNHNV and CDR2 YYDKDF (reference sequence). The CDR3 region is CATSRGHSNQPQHF. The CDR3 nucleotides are TGTGCCACCAGCAGGGGACACAGTAATCAGCCCCAGCATTTT.

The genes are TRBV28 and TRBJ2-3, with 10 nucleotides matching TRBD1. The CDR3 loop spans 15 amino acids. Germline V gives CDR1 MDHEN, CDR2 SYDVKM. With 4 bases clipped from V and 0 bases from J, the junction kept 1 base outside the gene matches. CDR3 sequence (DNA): TGTGCCAGCAGTTCGGGACAGGGGAGCACAGATACGCAGTATTTT. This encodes CASSSGQGSTDTQYF.

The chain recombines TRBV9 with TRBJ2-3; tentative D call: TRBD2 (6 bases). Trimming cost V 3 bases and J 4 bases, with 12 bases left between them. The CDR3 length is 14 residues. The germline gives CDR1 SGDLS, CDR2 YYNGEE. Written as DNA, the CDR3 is TGTGCCAGCAGCGGTCGCGGGAACCCAGATACGCAGTATTTT. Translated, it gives CASSGRGNPDTQYF.

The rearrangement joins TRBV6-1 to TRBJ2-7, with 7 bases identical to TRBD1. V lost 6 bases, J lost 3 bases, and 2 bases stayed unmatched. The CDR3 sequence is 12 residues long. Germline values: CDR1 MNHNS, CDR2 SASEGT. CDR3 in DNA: TGTGCCAGCAGGGGACAGATCTACGAGCAGTACTTC. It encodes CASRGQIYEQYF.

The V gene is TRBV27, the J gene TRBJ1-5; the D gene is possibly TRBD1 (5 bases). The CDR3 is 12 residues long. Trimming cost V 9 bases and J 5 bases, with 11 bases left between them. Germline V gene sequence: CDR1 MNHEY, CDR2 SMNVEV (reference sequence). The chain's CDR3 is CARWQGYQPQHF. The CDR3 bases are TGTGCCAGGTGGCAGGGATATCAGCCCCAGCATTTT.

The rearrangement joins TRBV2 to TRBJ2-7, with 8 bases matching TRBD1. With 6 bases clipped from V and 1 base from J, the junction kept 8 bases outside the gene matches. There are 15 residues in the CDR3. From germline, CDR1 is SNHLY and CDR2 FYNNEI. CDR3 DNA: TGTGCCAGCAGGAAGGACAGGGCTGGATCCTACGAGCAGTACTTC. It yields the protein CASRKDRAGSYEQYF.

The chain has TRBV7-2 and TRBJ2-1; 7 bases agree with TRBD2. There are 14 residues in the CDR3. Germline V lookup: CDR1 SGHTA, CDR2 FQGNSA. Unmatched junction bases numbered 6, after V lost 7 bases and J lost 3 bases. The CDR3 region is CASTSGTNYNEQFF. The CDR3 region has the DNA TGTGCCAGCACCTCGGGGACTAACTACAATGAGCAGTTCTTC. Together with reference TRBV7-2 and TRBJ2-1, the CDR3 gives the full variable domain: GAGVSQSPSNKVTEKGKDVELRCDPISGHTALYWYRQSLGQGLEFLIYFQGNSAPDKSGLPSDRFSAERTGGSVSTLTIQRTQQEDSAVYLCASTSGTNYNEQFFGPGTRLTVL.

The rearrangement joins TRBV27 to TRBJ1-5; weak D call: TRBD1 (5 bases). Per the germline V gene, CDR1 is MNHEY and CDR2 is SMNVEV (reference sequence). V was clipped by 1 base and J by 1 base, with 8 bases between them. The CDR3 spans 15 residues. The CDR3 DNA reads TGTGCCAGCAGTTTATTGGGGCTCAGCAATCAGCCCCAGCATTTT. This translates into CASSLLGLSNQPQHF.

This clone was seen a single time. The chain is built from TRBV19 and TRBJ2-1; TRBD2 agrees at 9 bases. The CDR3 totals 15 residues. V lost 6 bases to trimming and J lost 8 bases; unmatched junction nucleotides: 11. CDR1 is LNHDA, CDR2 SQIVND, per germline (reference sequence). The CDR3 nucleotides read TGTGCCAGTAGAACGATGTTAGCGGGAGCCTATGAGCAGTTCTTC. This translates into CASRTMLAGAYEQFF.

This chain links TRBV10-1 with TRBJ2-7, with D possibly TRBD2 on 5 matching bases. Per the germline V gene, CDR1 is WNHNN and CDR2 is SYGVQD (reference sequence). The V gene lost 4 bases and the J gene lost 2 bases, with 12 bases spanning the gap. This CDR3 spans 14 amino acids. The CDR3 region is CASSAGGRAYEQYF. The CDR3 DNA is TGCGCCAGCAGTGCTGGTGGGAGAGCCTACGAGCAGTACTTC.

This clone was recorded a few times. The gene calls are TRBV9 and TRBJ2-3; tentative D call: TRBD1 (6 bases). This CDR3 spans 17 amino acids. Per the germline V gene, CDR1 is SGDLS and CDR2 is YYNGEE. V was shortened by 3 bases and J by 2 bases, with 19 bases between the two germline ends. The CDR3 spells CASSGNRESPFTDTQYF. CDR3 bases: TGTGCCAGCAGCGGAAACAGGGAATCGCCGTTCACAGATACGCAGTATTTT.

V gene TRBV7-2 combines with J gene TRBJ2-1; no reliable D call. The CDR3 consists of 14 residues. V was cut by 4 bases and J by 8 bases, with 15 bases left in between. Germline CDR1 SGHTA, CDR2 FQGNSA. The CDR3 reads CASSSSGALYEQFF. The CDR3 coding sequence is TGTGCCAGCAGCTCCTCTGGCGCCCTCTATGAGCAGTTCTTC. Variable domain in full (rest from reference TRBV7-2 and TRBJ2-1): GAGVSQSPSNKVTEKGKDVELRCDPISGHTALYWYRQSLGQGLEFLIYFQGNSAPDKSGLPSDRFSAERTGGSVSTLTIQRTQQEDSAVYLCASSSSGALYEQFFGPGTRLTVL.

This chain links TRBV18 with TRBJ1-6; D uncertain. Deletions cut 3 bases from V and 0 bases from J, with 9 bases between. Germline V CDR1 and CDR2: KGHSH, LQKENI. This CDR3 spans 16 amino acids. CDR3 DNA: TGTGCCAGCTCACCCGCGGTGAGCTCCTATAATTCACCCCTCCACTTT. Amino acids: CASSPAVSSYNSPLHF.

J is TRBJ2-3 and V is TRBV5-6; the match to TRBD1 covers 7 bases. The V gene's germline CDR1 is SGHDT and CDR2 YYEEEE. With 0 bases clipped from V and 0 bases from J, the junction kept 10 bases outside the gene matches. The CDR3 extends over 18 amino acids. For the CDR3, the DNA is TGTGCCAGCAGCTTGGCCGCTCCGACAGGGTATAGCACAGATACGCAGTATTTT. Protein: CASSLAAPTGYSTDTQYF.

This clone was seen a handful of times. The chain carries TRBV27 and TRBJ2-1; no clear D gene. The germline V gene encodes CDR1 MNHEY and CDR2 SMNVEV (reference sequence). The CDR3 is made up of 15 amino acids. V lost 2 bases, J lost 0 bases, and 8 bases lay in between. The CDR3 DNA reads TGTGCCAGCAGTTTAGCGGCACACTCCTACAATGAGCAGTTCTTC. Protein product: CASSLAAHSYNEQFF.

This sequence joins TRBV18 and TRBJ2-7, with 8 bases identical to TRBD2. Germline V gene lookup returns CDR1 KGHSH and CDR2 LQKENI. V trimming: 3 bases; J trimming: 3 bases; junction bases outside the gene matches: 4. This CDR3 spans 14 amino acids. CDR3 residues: CASSPGTSGYEQYF. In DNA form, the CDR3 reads TGTGCCAGCTCACCCGGGACTAGTGGCTACGAGCAGTACTTC. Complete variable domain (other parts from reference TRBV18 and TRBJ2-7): NAGVMQNPRHLVRRRGQEARLRCSPMKGHSHVYWYRQLPEEGLKFMVYLQKENIIDESGMPKERFSAEFPKEGPSILRIQQVVRGDSAAYFCASSPGTSGYEQYFGPGTRLTVT.

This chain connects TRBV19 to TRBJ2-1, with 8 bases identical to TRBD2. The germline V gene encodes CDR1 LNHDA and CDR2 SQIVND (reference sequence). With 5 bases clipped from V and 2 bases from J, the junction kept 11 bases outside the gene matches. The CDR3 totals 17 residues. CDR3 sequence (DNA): TGTGCCAGTAGTCGGTCGGGTACTAGCGGAACCTACAATGAGCAGTTCTTC. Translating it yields CASSRSGTSGTYNEQFF.

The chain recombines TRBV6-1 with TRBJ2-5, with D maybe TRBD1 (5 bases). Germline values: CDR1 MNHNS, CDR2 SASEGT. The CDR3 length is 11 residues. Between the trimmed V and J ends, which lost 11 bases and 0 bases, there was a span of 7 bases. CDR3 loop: CAEGDQETQYF. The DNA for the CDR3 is TGTGCCGAAGGGGACCAAGAGACCCAGTACTTC.

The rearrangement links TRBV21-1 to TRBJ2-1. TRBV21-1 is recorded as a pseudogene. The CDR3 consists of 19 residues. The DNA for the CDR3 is TGTGCCAGCAGCAAAGCGGGGGAAACTAGACCCCGCTCCTACAATGAGCAGTTCTTC. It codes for CASSKAGETRPRSYNEQFF.

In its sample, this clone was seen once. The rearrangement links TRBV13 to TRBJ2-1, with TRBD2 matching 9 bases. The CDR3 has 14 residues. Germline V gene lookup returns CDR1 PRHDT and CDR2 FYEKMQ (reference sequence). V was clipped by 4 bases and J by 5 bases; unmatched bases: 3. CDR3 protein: CASSSSGAHNEQFF. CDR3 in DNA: TGTGCCAGCAGCTCTAGCGGGGCCCACAATGAGCAGTTCTTC.

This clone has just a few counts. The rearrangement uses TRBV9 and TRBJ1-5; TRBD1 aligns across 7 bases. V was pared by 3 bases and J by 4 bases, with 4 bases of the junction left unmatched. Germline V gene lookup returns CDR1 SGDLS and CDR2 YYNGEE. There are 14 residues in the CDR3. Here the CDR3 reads CASSDGTANQPQHF. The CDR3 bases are TGTGCCAGCAGCGATGGGACAGCAAATCAGCCCCAGCATTTT.

CDR3 coding DNA: TGTGCCAGCAGCTCCCAGACAGGGCGGAACTACGAGCAGTACTTC. Its translation: CASSSQTGRNYEQYF. The gene calls are TRBV11-2 and TRBJ2-7; 7 nucleotides match TRBD1. This CDR3 comprises 15 residues. CDR1 is SGHAT and CDR2 is FQNNGV in the germline V gene. V dropped 4 bases and J dropped 3; count of bases not matched to a gene: 9.